This T cell receptor beta chain was documented in a study of T-cell memory formation after mild COVID-19. Study-level points and caveats: Pre-infection memory carried some responding clones, suggesting that cross-reactive memory joined.

Each CDR3 protein is one row after TCRdb ran MiXCR on the 5' RACE reads. The profile shows 350,000 to 500,000 distinct CDR3 sequences, less than 25% of them singletons. Trimming shortened V by 6 bases and J by 8 bases, and 9 bases separated the two germline ends. The CDR3 is 10 amino acids. Germline assignment: CDR1 DFQATT and CDR2 SNEGSKA (reference sequence). This clonotype was seen a handful of times. What it binds is not known. This chain joins TRBV20-1 and TRBJ2-3; D assignment may be TRBD1 or TRBD2 (5 bases each). The sequence came from an adult woman who had mild COVID-19 (a few samples of this study predate the infection). Cell type and time point are not known. Sequencing used PBMCs or a T cell subset sorted from them (not recorded which). The CDR3 loop reads CSAGPGTQYF. The CDR3 nucleotides are TGCAGTGCGGGACCCGGTACGCAGTATTTT.